The clone carrying this TCR beta chain appeared a single time. Its antigen is undetermined. Generated by immunoSEQ multiplex PCR, the TCRdb table keeps only in-frame clones and is missing some. The sample lists about 1 million clones, about three quarters seen once, with about 1.5% in the top ten. This entry is derived from a study of shared clonotypes between healthy human individuals. Whole-study findings and limits: Owing to a small donor count, the genetic and exposure-history diversity represented was limited. Compared with memory subsets, naive subsets generally had larger estimated richness.

HIV-negative, healthy adults without recent acute infections or vaccinations were the donors. Naive CD45RA+ and memory CD45RA-negative subsets were split from CD4+ cells. Sequenced sample: memory CD4+ T cells sorted from blood. Documented subset: CD45RA-negative fraction. This receptor was obtained from a man aged 18 to 29 in good health.

The CDR3 DNA follows: TGTGCCAGCAGCTTGGGTCGCTACGAGCAGTACTTC. The encoded protein is CASSLGRYEQYF. The J gene is TRBJ2-7, the V gene TRBV5-5; D gene unclear. The CDR3 length is 12 residues. Trimming removed 0 bases from V and 3 bases from J, with 4 bases in between. Germline values: CDR1 SGHKS, CDR2 YYEKEE (reference sequence).